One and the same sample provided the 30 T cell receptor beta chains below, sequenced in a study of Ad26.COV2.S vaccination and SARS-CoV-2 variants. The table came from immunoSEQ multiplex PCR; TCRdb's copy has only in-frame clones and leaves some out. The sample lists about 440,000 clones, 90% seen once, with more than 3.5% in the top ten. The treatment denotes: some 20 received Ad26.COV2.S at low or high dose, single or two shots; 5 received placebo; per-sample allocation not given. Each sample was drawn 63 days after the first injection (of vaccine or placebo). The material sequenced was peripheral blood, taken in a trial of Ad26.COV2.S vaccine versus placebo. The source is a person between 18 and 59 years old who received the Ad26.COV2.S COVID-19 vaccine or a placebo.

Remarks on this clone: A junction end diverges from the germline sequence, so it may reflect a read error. The CDR3 reads CATSLGGLRDNEQFF. The CDR3 nucleotides are TGTGCCACCAGCTTAGGGGGACTAAGAGACAATGAGCAGTTCTTC. V is TRBV7-2 and J is TRBJ2-1; D may be TRBD2 (7 bases). CDR1 SGHTA and CDR2 FQGNSA come from the germline V gene. The CDR3 sequence is 15 residues long.

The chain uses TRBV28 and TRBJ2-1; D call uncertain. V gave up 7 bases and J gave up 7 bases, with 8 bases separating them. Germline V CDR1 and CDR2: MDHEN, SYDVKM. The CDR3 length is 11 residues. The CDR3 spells CASNGQNEQFF. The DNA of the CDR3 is TGTGCCAGCAACGGTCAAAATGAGCAGTTCTTC. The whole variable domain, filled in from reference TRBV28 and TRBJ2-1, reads DVKVTQSSRYLVKRTGEKVFLECVQDMDHENMFWYRQDPGLGLRLIYFSYDVKMKEKGDIPEGYSVSREKKERFSLILESASTNQTSMYLCASNGQNEQFFGPGTRLTVL.

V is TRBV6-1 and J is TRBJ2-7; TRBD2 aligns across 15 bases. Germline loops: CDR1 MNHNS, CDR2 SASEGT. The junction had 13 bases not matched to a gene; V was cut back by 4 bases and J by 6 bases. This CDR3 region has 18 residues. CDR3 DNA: TGTGCCAGCAGTGCGTACAGGACTAGCGGGAGGGGAAAGGTCGAGCAGTACTTC. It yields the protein CASSAYRTSGRGKVEQYF.

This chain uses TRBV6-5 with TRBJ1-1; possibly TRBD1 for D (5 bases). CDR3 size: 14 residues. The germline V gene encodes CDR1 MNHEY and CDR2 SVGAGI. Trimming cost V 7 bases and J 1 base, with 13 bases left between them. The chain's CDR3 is CASTPGRWNTEAFF. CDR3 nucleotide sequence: TGTGCCAGCACCCCGGGACGGTGGAACACTGAAGCTTTCTTT.

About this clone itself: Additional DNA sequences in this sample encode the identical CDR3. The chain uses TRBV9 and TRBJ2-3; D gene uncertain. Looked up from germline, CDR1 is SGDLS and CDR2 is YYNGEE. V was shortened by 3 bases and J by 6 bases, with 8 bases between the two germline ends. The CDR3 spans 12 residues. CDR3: CASSGLGDTQYF. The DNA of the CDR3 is TGTGCCAGCAGCGGCCTCGGGGATACGCAGTATTTT.

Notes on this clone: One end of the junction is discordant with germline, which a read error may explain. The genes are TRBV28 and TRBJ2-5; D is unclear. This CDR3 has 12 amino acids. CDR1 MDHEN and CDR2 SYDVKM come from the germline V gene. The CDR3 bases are TGTGCCAGCAGTTTAGGCAGCGCGGCTACCGACTTC. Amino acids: CASSLGSAATDF.

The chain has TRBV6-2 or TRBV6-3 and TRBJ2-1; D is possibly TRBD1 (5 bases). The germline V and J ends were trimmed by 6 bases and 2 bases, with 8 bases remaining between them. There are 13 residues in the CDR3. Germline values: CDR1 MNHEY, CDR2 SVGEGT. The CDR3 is CASSPGPYNEQFF. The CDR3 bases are TGTGCCAGCAGCCCAGGGCCCTACAATGAGCAGTTCTTC.

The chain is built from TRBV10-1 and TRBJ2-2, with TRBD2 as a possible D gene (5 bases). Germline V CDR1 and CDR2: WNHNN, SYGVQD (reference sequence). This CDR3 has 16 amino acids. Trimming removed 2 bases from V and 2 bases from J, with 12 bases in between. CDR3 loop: CASSEPGVVNTGELFF. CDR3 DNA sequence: TGCGCCAGCAGTGAGCCCGGGGTGGTCAACACCGGGGAGCTGTTTTTT.

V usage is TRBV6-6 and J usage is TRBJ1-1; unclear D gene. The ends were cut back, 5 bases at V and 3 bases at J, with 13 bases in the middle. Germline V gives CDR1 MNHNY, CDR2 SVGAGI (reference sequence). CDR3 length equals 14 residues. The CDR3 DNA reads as TGTGCCAGCAGTCGAGGGAAAGAGGACACTGAAGCTTTCTTT. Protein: CASSRGKEDTEAFF.

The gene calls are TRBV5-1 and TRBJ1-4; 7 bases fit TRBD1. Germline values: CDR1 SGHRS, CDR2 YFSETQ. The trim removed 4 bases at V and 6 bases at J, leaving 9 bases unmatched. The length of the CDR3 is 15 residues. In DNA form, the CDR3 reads TGCGCCAGCAGCAGGACCGGGACAGAGGATGAAAAACTGTTTTTT. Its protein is CASSRTGTEDEKLFF.

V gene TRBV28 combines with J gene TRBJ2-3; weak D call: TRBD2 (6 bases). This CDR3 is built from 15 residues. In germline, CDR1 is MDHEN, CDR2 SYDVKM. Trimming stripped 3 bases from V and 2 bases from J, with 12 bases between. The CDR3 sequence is CASSFSAGLTDTQYF. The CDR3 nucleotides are TGTGCCAGCAGTTTTTCGGCGGGACTCACAGATACGCAGTATTTT.

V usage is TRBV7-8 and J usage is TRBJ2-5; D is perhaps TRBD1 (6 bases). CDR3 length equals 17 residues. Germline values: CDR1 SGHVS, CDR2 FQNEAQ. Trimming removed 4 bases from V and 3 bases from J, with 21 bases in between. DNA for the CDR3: TGTGCCAGCAGCTCTTCAGGGGTGGGACGGGTGGAAGAGACCCAGTACTTC. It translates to CASSSSGVGRVEETQYF.

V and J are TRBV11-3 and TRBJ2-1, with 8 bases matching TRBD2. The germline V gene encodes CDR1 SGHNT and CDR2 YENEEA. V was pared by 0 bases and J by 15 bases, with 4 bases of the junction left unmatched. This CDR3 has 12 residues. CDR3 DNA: TGTGCCAGCAGCTTAGATAGCGGGATTTTGTTCTTC. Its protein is CASSLDSGILFF.

CDR3 protein: CASSLTGSSTDTQYF. CDR3 in DNA: TGTGCCAGCAGTCTGACAGGGTCTAGCACAGATACGCAGTATTTT. The chain combines TRBV28 with TRBJ2-3, with 7 nucleotides matching TRBD1. J gave up 0 bases and V 5 bases, and 5 bases lay outside the gene matches. Germline lookup yields CDR1 MDHEN and CDR2 SYDVKM. The CDR3 contains 15 residues.

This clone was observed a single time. CDR3 amino acids: CASKVTLTDTQYF. CDR3 bases: TGTGCCAGTAAGGTGACCCTCACAGATACGCAGTATTTT. This chain joins TRBV19 and TRBJ2-3; D remains ambiguous. The CDR3 runs to 13 residues. Germline CDR1 and CDR2: LNHDA and SQIVND (reference sequence). The ends were cut back, 7 bases at V and 2 bases at J, with 10 bases in the middle.

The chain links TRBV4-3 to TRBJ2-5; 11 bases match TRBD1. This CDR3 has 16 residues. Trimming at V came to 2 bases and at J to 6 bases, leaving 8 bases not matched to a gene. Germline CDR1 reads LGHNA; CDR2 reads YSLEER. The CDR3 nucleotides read TGCGCCAGCAGCCAAACTTGGACAGGGGGCGGGAAGACCCAGTACTTC. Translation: CASSQTWTGGGKTQYF.

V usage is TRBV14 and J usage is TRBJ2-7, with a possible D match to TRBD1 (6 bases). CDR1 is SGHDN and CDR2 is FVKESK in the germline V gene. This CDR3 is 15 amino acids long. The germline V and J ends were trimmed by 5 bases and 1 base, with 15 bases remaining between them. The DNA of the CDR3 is TGTGCCAGCAGCGGCCGGGACAAGGGTTCCTACGAGCAGTACTTC. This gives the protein CASSGRDKGSYEQYF.

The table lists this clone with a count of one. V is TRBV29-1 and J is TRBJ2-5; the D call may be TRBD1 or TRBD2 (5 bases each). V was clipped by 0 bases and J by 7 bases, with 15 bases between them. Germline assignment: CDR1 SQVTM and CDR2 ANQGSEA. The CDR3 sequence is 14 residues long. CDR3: CSVEDRGPPGTQYF. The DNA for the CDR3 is TGCAGCGTTGAAGATCGGGGCCCACCGGGGACCCAGTACTTC. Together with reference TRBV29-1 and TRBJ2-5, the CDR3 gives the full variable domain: SAVISQKPSRDICQRGTSLTIQCQVDSQVTMMFWYRQQPGQSLTLIATANQGSEATYESGFVIDKFPISRPNLTFSTLTVSNMSPEDSSIYLCSVEDRGPPGTQYFGPGTRLLVL.

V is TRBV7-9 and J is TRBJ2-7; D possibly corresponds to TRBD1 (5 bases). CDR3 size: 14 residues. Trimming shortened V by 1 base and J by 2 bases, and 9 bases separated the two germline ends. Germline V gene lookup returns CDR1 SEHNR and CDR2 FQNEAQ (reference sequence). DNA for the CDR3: TGTGCCAGCAGCTTAGTTGGGGCCACCTACGAGCAGTACTTC. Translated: CASSLVGATYEQYF.

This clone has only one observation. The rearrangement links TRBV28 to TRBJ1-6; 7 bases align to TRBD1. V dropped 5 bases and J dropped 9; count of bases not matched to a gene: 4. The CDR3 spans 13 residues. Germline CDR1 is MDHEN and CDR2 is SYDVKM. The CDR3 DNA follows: TGTGCCAGCAGTCAGGGGGAGAGTTCACCCCTCCACTTT. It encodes CASSQGESSPLHF.

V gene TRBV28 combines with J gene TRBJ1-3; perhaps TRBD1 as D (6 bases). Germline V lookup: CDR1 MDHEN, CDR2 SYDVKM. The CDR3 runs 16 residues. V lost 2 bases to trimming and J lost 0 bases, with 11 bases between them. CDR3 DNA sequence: TGTGCCAGCAGTTTAGGGCAGGGGACCTCTGGAAACACCATATATTTT. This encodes CASSLGQGTSGNTIYF. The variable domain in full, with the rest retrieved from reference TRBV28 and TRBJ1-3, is DVKVTQSSRYLVKRTGEKVFLECVQDMDHENMFWYRQDPGLGLRLIYFSYDVKMKEKGDIPEGYSVSREKKERFSLILESASTNQTSMYLCASSLGQGTSGNTIYFGEGSWLTVV.

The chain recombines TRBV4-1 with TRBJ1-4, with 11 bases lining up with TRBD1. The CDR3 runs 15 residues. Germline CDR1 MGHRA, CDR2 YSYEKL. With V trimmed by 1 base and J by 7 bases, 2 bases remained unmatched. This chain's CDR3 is CASSQGDRGGEKLFF. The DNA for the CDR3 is TGCGCCAGCAGCCAAGGGGACAGGGGGGGTGAAAAACTGTTTTTT.

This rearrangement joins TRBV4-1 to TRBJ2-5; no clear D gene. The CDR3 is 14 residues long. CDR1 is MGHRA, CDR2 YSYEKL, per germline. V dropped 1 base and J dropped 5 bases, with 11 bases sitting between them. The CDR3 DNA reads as TGCGCCAGCAGCCAAGTAGGCTTAGAGGAGACCCAGTACTTC. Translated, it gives CASSQVGLEETQYF.

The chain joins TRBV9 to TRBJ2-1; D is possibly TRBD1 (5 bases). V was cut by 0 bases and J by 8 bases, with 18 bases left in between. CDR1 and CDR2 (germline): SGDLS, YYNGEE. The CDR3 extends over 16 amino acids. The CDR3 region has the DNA TGTGCCAGCAGCGTAGTATGGACCGTCTCACAGGATGAGCAGTTCTTC. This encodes CASSVVWTVSQDEQFF.

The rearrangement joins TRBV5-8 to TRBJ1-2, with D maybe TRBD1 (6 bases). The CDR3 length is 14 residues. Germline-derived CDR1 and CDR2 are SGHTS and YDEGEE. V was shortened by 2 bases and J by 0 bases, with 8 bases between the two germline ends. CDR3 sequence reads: CASSLGGSNYGYTF. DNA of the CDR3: TGTGCCAGCAGCTTAGGGGGGTCTAACTATGGCTACACCTTC.

This CDR3 is CASSQTSNTQYF. The CDR3 DNA follows: TGTGCCAGCAGCCAAACTAGTAATACGCAGTATTTT. The rearrangement uses TRBV7-9 and TRBJ2-3; weak D call: TRBD2 (5 bases). This CDR3 is 12 amino acids long. Germline CDR1 is SEHNR and CDR2 is FQNEAQ (reference sequence). Trimming left V 5 bases short and J 7 bases short, with 10 bases between.

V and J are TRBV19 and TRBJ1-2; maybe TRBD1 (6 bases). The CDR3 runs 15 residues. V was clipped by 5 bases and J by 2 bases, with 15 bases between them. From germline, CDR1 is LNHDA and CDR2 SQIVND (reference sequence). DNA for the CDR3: TGTGCCAGTAGTCCGGGGGCCCAAGGGAACTATGGCTACACCTTC. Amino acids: CASSPGAQGNYGYTF.

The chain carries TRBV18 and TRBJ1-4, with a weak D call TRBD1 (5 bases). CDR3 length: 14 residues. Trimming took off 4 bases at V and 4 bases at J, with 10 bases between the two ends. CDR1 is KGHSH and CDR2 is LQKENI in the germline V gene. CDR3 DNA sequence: TGTGCCAGCTCACGGGGCAATGATAATGAAAAACTGTTTTTT. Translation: CASSRGNDNEKLFF.

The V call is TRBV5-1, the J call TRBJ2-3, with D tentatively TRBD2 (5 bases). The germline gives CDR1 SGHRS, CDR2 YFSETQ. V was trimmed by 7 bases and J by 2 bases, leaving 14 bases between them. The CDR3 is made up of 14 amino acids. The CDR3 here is CASANGLITDTQYF. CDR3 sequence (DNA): TGCGCCAGCGCTAACGGACTGATCACAGATACGCAGTATTTT.

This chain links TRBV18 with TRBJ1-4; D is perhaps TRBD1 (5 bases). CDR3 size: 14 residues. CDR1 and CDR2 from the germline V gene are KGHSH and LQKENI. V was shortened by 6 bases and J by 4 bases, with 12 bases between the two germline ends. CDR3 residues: CASSPGTSNEKLFF. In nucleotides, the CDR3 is TGTGCCAGCTCGCCCGGGACGAGTAATGAAAAACTGTTTTTT.